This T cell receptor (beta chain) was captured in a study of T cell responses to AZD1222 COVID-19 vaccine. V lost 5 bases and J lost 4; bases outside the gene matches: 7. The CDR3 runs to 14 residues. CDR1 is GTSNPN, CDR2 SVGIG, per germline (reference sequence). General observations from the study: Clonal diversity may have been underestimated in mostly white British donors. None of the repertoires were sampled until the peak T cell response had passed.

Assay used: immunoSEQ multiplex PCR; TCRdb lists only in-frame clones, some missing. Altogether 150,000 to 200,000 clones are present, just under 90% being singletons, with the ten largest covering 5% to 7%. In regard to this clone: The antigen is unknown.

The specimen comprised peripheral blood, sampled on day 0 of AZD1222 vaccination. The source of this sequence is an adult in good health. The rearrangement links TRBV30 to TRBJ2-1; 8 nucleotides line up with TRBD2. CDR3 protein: CAWLREGLYNEQFF. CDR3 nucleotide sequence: TGTGCCTGGCTTCGGGAGGGCCTGTACAATGAGCAGTTCTTC.